These 23 T cell receptor beta chains were all obtained from the same sample, sequenced in a study of T cells in Graves' hyperthyroidism and ophthalmopathy. The TCR beta CDR3 regions underwent amplification using RNA transcripts as the source. First-round RT-PCR with HTBI primers amplified the TCR CDR3 region. TCRdb re-analysed the multiplex PCR reads in MiXCR, keeping a single row per CDR3 protein. This table holds roughly 700,000 distinct CDR3 sequences, approximately 36% found once. Input material: blood. The receptor set was obtained from a woman in her thirties or forties with Graves' hyperthyroidism.

The rearrangement joins TRBV10-3 to TRBJ2-7; TRBD1 matches 9 bases. V was pared by 5 bases and J by 4 bases, with 9 bases of the junction left unmatched. CDR1 is ENHRY and CDR2 is SYGVKD in the germline V gene. The CDR3 loop spans 15 amino acids. The CDR3 DNA sequence: TGTGCCATCAGTTGGACCGGGACAGGGCCTTACGAGCAGTACTTC. As protein: CAISWTGTGPYEQYF.

This clonotype was detected only once. It may be a read error: a sequence one base away is much more abundant. The V and J genes are TRBV24-1 and TRBJ2-2, with D perhaps matching TRBD1 or TRBD2 (5 bases each). CDR1 and CDR2 (germline): KGHDR, SFDVKD. This CDR3 contains 13 residues. The CDR3: CATRGPNTGEPFF. CDR3 coding DNA: TGTGCCACCAGGGGACCGAACACCGGGGAGCCGTTTTTT.

This chain joins TRBV7-9 and TRBJ2-6; D is ambiguous. The V gene lost 4 bases and the J gene lost 7 bases, with 14 bases spanning the gap. The length of the CDR3 is 15 residues. The germline V gene encodes CDR1 SEHNR and CDR2 FQNEAQ (reference sequence). The CDR3 is CASSSGPASANVLTF. In nucleotides, the CDR3 is TGTGCCAGCAGCTCGGGCCCCGCTTCAGCCAACGTCCTGACTTTC.

This clonotype was detected many times. CDR3 loop: CADQCCTTSGEKLFF. In DNA form, the CDR3 reads TGTGCCGACCAATGTTGTACGACTAGTGGTGAAAAACTGTTTTTT. The rearrangement uses TRBV19 and TRBJ1-4; D gene uncertain. There are 15 residues in the CDR3. Germline CDR1 LNHDA, CDR2 SQIVND (reference sequence). V was trimmed by 11 bases and J by 7 bases, leaving 23 bases between them.

Concerning this clonotype itself: The final CDR3 position lacks the conserved phenylalanine or tryptophan, pointing to a likely read error. This chain uses TRBV7-8 with TRBJ2-7; perhaps TRBD2 as D (5 bases). This CDR3 has 15 residues. V lost 3 bases, J lost 1 base, and 13 bases lay in between. Germline lookup yields CDR1 SGHVS and CDR2 FQNEAQ. The DNA of the CDR3 is TGTGCCAGCAGCTTCAACCTAGCCTATTCCTACGAGCAGTACCTC. Its translation is CASSFNLAYSYEQYL.

This chain connects TRBV20-1 to TRBJ1-2; 7 bases map to TRBD1. Germline values: CDR1 DFQATT, CDR2 SNEGSKA (reference sequence). This CDR3 region has 12 residues. V was clipped by 2 bases and J by 8 bases; unmatched bases: 5. DNA for the CDR3: TGCAGTGCTAGACAGGGGGTGGGAGGCTACACCTTC. This encodes CSARQGVGGYTF.

This clonotype has just one count. The chain joins TRBV19 to TRBJ2-4; D remains ambiguous. Trimming cost V 2 bases and J 0 bases, with 11 bases left between them. The CDR3 consists of 16 residues. Germline lookup yields CDR1 LNHDA and CDR2 SQIVND (reference sequence). Here the CDR3 DNA reads TGTGCCAGTAGTATAAGTGGGTTACTAGCCAAAAACATTCAGTACTTC. Translating it yields CASSISGLLAKNIQYF.

A note on this clonotype: At one of its ends the junction is not consistent with the germline gene, which may arise from a read error. The V and J genes are TRBV19 and TRBJ1-1, with 9 bases identical to TRBD1. CDR1 LNHDA and CDR2 SQIVND come from the germline V gene (reference sequence). The CDR3 spans 17 residues. CDR3 nucleotide sequence: TGTGCCAGTAGCCGACTGGGACAGGGAGGGTATAACACTGAGGCTCTCTTT. This codes for CASSRLGQGGYNTEALF.

This clonotype has a handful of counts. The genes are TRBV7-2 and TRBJ1-3, with D uncertain. Trimming took 1 base from V and 0 from J, leaving 10 bases between them. Germline CDR1 is SGHTA and CDR2 is FQGNSA. This CDR3 spans 16 amino acids. This CDR3 is CASSLGGEASGNTIYF. CDR3 DNA: TGTGCCAGCAGCTTAGGTGGGGAAGCCTCTGGAAACACCATATATTTT. Supplemented by reference TRBV7-2 and TRBJ1-3, the full variable domain reads GAGVSQSPSNKVTEKGKDVELRCDPISGHTALYWYRQSLGQGLEFLIYFQGNSAPDKSGLPSDRFSAERTGGSVSTLTIQRTQQEDSAVYLCASSLGGEASGNTIYFGEGSWLTVV.

The V gene is TRBV28, the J gene TRBJ2-7, with unresolved D. This CDR3 contains 12 residues. The ends were cut back, 3 bases at V and 5 bases at J, with 8 bases in the middle. Germline V lookup: CDR1 MDHEN, CDR2 SYDVKM. CDR3 sequence: CASSFHIDEQYF. The CDR3 DNA reads as TGTGCCAGCAGTTTCCATATCGACGAGCAGTACTTC.

The chain is built from TRBV19 and TRBJ1-1; D remains ambiguous. V was clipped by 4 bases and J by 4 bases, with 16 bases between them. Germline V gene data show CDR1 as LNHDA and CDR2 as SQIVND (reference sequence). The CDR3 totals 15 residues. CDR3 sequence reads: CASSSTLGSSTEAFF. The CDR3 DNA reads TGTGCCAGTAGTAGTACTTTAGGCAGCTCCACTGAAGCTTTCTTT.

This clonotype has just a few counts. V and J are TRBV25-1 and TRBJ1-3; perhaps TRBD1 as D (6 bases). In germline, CDR1 is MGHDK, CDR2 SYGVNS. The CDR3 covers 13 residues. V lost 8 bases, J lost 4 bases, and 12 bases lay in between. Written as DNA, the CDR3 is TGTGCCAGCGGGGGGCCGGGAGGAAACACCATATATTTT. It yields the protein CASGGPGGNTIYF. Based on the CDR3 plus reference TRBV25-1 and TRBJ1-3, the full variable domain is EADIYQTPRYLVIGTGKKITLECSQTMGHDKMYWYQQDPGMELHLIHYSYGVNSTEKGDLSSESTVSRIRTEHFPLTLESARPSHTSQYLCASGGPGGNTIYFGEGSWLTVV.

This clonotype was detected only once. V is TRBV12-3 or TRBV12-4 and J is TRBJ1-3; D is perhaps TRBD1 (5 bases). The CDR3 has 15 amino acids. The V and J ends lost 7 bases and 2 bases respectively, with 15 bases between them. The CDR3 nucleotides read TGTGCCAGCACCCCCGGGACGGAAGCTGGAAACACCATATATTTT. As protein: CASTPGTEAGNTIYF.

This clonotype was counted only a few times. The V and J genes are TRBV12-3 or TRBV12-4 and TRBJ1-1; D possibly corresponds to TRBD1 (6 bases). Trimming shortened V by 7 bases and J by 0 bases, and 18 bases separated the two germline ends. The CDR3 runs to 16 residues. The CDR3 coding sequence is TGTGCCAGCACGGGAAGGGGGACCCCCCTGAACACTGAAGCTTTCTTT. This encodes CASTGRGTPLNTEAFF.

This clonotype was recorded at least ten times. The chain joins TRBV7-2 to TRBJ2-7; 7 bases line up with TRBD1. Trimming took 2 bases from V and 5 from J; bases not matched to a gene: 9. The CDR3 has 15 amino acids. Germline loops: CDR1 SGHTA, CDR2 FQGNSA. The CDR3 spells CASSLNVGGLDEQYF. For the CDR3, the DNA is TGTGCCAGCAGCTTAAATGTAGGGGGCCTGGACGAGCAGTACTTC.

This clonotype was counted many times. J is TRBJ1-1 and V is TRBV7-2, with D possibly matching TRBD1 (5 bases). This CDR3 is built from 13 residues. Looked up from germline, CDR1 is SGHTA and CDR2 is FQGNSA. V lost 1 base to trimming and J lost 10 bases, with 13 bases between them. The CDR3 coding sequence is TGTGCCAGCAGCTTAGATGCAGGGTCGATAGCTTTCTTT. Protein product: CASSLDAGSIAFF.

This clonotype was recorded at least ten times. A clone one base away is much larger, so this may be a read error. V gene TRBV6-1 combines with J gene TRBJ2-7; D remains ambiguous. Germline CDR1 and CDR2: MNHNS and SASEGT. V was cut by 6 bases and J by 1 base, with 1 base left in between. The CDR3 is 10 amino acids. The CDR3 region is CASRSYEQYF. The CDR3 DNA follows: TGTGCCAGCAGGTCCTACGAGCAGTACTTC.

This clonotype was seen a single time. At one boundary the junction diverges from the germline segment, which might be a read error. The chain recombines TRBV20-1 with TRBJ1-5; D is perhaps TRBD1 (6 bases). Germline V CDR1 and CDR2: DFQATT, SNEGSKA (reference sequence). CDR3 size: 17 residues. DNA for the CDR3: TGCAGTGCTACCACGACAGGCCAGGCCGGGGGCAATAAGCCCCAGCATTTT. Its protein is CSATTTGQAGGNKPQHF.

This clonotype was recorded at least ten times. This sequence joins TRBV10-3 and TRBJ2-7, with 8 bases fitting TRBD2. The CDR3 spans 11 residues. Germline-derived CDR1 and CDR2 are ENHRY and SYGVKD. J gave up 3 bases and V 10 bases, and 2 bases lay outside the gene matches. The CDR3 DNA is TGTGCCACCGGGGGGGGCTACGAGCAGTACTTC. It translates to CATGGGYEQYF.

This clonotype appeared many times. The chain carries TRBV20-1 and TRBJ1-1; the match to TRBD1 covers 8 bases. The germline CDR1 and CDR2 sequences are DFQATT and SNEGSKA (reference sequence). This CDR3 has 14 residues. Germline trimming cut 0 bases from V and 3 bases from J; bases unmatched to any gene: 3. The CDR3 DNA sequence: TGCAGTGCTAGAGACAGGGGGCTCGACACTGAAGCTTTCTTT. The encoded protein is CSARDRGLDTEAFF.

This clonotype was seen a few times. The rearrangement joins TRBV19 to TRBJ1-5; TRBD1 matches at 10 bases. Germline V gene lookup returns CDR1 LNHDA and CDR2 SQIVND (reference sequence). The junction had 9 bases not matched to a gene; V was cut back by 3 bases and J by 7 bases. The CDR3 totals 16 residues. The CDR3 is CASSIRTGGLGQPQHF. CDR3 sequence (DNA): TGTGCCAGTAGTATCCGGACAGGGGGTCTCGGGCAGCCCCAGCATTTT.

This clonotype has ten or more counts. This chain uses TRBV7-9 with TRBJ2-5; no clear D. This CDR3 region has 12 residues. The germline CDR1 and CDR2 sequences are SEHNR and FQNEAQ (reference sequence). The V and J ends lost 6 bases and 3 bases respectively, with 8 bases between them. The CDR3 coding sequence is TGTGCCAGCAGGGGAATAAAAGAGACCCAGTACTTC. Translating gives CASRGIKETQYF.

This clonotype was seen only a few times. The CDR3 DNA sequence: TGTGCCAGCAGCTCTACTGGAGCGAGTTCACCCCTCCACTTT. This encodes CASSSTGASSPLHF. This chain joins TRBV7-9 and TRBJ1-6, with D unclear. Deletions cut 4 bases from V and 9 bases from J, with 13 bases between. This CDR3 spans 14 amino acids. Germline V CDR1 and CDR2: SEHNR, FQNEAQ (reference sequence).